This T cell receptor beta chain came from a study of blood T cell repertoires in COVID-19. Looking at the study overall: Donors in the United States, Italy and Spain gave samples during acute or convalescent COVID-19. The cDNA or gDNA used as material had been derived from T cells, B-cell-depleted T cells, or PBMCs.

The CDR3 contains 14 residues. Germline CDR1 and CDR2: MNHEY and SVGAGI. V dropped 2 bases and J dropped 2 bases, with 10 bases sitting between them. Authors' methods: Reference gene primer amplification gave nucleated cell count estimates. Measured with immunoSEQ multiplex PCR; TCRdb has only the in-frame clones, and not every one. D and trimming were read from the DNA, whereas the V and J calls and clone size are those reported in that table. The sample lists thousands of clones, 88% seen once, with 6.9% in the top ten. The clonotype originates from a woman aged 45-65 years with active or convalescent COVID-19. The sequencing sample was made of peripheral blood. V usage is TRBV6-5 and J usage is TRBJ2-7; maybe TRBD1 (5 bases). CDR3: CASSYTRQTYEQYF. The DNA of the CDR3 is TGTGCCAGCAGTTACACGCGACAGACCTACGAGCAGTACTTC.